The sequence of this TCR beta chain was determined in a study of T-cell reconstitution after alpha-beta-depleted transplantation in children. Preparation of the TCRbeta library used unique molecular identifiers. TCRdb itself ran the PCR reads through MiXCR, one entry per CDR3 protein. The data show about 440,000 distinct CDR3 sequences, around two fifths seen once. Trimming took 4 bases from V and 1 from J, leaving 14 bases between them. This CDR3 contains 15 residues. CDR1 is SGHRS and CDR2 is YFSETQ in the germline V gene. The chain is built from TRBV5-1 and TRBJ1-1, with a possible D match to TRBD1 (5 bases). Sequencing used PBMCs, obtained before TCRalphabeta/CD19-depleted stem cell transplant. The TCR comes from a girl aged 2 to 10 with aplastic anemia, due to receive a stem cell transplant. CDR3 protein: CASSLDSSANTEAFF. CDR3 DNA: TGCGCCAGCAGCCTCGACAGTTCAGCGAACACTGAAGCTTTCTTT.